These 19 T cell receptor beta chains were all obtained from the same sample, sequenced in a study of identical twins listed by TCRdb under 2016. The receptor library was made with 5' RACE. This sample was sequenced with an Illumina HiSeq 2000. In-frame beta chains were kept once TCRdb had trimmed the public reads at Q25 with fastp and called clones with MiXCR. Rows with a matching CDR3 protein are joined into one entry that keeps the most common DNA and genes. Present in this sample are about 890,000 distinct CDR3 sequences, about 12% of which were seen just once. Around 1.5% of the sample goes to the ten largest clones. This sample was shared with a second study, whose subject was yellow fever vaccine responses in identical twins.

The sample comprised PBMCs. Every receptor here comes from a woman under 30 in good health.

This clonotype was counted a few times. This chain connects TRBV24-1 to TRBJ2-2; 8 bases map to TRBD1. The CDR3 runs to 15 residues. V was clipped by 5 bases and J by 2 bases; unmatched bases: 3. Germline V CDR1 and CDR2: KGHDR, SFDVKD. The CDR3, as DNA: TGTGCCACCAGTGCGGGACAGGTTAACACCGGGGAGCTGTTTTTT. Translated: CATSAGQVNTGELFF.

The chain has TRBV29-1 and TRBJ2-3; 7 nucleotides align to TRBD1. Germline loops: CDR1 SQVTM, CDR2 ANQGSEA. The V gene end was trimmed by 4 bases and the J gene end by 0 bases; junction bases not matched to a gene: 4. The CDR3 consists of 14 residues. The DNA of the CDR3 is TGCAGCGTTGGGTGGACAGGAAGCACAGATACGCAGTATTTT. It is translated as CSVGWTGSTDTQYF.

This clonotype was seen ten or more times. The rearrangement links TRBV7-7 to TRBJ2-5; the D gene is possibly TRBD1 (5 bases). Trimming shortened V by 1 base and J by 4 bases, and 7 bases separated the two germline ends. The germline V gene encodes CDR1 SSHAT and CDR2 FNYEAQ (reference sequence). The CDR3 is made up of 13 amino acids. The CDR3 sequence: CASSLGQIETQYF. In DNA, the CDR3 is TGTGCCAGCAGCTTAGGACAGATAGAGACCCAGTACTTC.

This clonotype was recorded at least ten times. The chain links TRBV12-3 or TRBV12-4 to TRBJ2-5; 7 positions agree with TRBD1. The CDR3 extends over 13 amino acids. Trimming took 6 bases from V and 5 from J; bases not matched to a gene: 6. CDR3 nucleotide sequence: TGTGCCAGCAGCCCTACAGGGGTGGAGACCCAGTACTTC. Protein: CASSPTGVETQYF.

In this sample, this clonotype turned up a few times. The CDR3 here is CSARDAGRLAGGQTGELFF. The CDR3 DNA reads as TGCAGTGCTAGAGATGCAGGGAGACTAGCGGGAGGGCAGACCGGGGAGCTGTTTTTT. The chain employs TRBV20-1 and TRBJ2-2; 14 bases line up with TRBD2. The CDR3 contains 19 residues. CDR1 DFQATT and CDR2 SNEGSKA come from the germline V gene (reference sequence). V was pared by 0 bases and J by 5 bases, with 11 bases of the junction left unmatched.

This clonotype was counted many times. The chain has TRBV5-1 and TRBJ1-1; 7 bases are shared with TRBD1. CDR3 length: 14 residues. The germline V gene encodes CDR1 SGHRS and CDR2 YFSETQ. Trimming at V came to 4 bases and at J to 1 base, leaving 4 bases not matched to a gene. The CDR3 spells CASSLGQQNTEAFF. CDR3 in DNA: TGCGCCAGCAGCCTGGGACAGCAGAACACTGAAGCTTTCTTT.

With respect to this clonotype: A much larger clone sits a single nucleotide away, making a read error possible. This likely comes from a read error, as the CDR3 has no conserved phenylalanine or tryptophan at its end. V gene TRBV12-3 or TRBV12-4 combines with J gene TRBJ2-1; 11 bases fit TRBD1. Trimming at V came to 6 bases and at J to 3 bases, leaving 4 bases not matched to a gene. The CDR3 contains 15 residues. The CDR3 here is CASRPGQGGYNEQFY. CDR3 DNA sequence: TGTGCCAGCAGGCCGGGACAGGGGGGCTACAATGAGCAGTTCTAC.

This clonotype turned up a few times. The gene calls are TRBV20-1 and TRBJ2-7; D not resolved. CDR1 and CDR2 from the germline V gene are DFQATT and SNEGSKA (reference sequence). CDR3 length equals 11 residues. Trimming left V 3 bases short and J 5 bases short, with 8 bases between. CDR3 amino acids: CSASWVNEQYV. The CDR3 DNA reads as TGCAGTGCTAGTTGGGTAAACGAGCAGTACGTC.

The table lists this clonotype with a few counts. This rearrangement joins TRBV4-1 to TRBJ2-2, with 8 bases that match TRBD2. The CDR3 is made up of 18 amino acids. Germline-derived CDR1 and CDR2 are MGHRA and YSYEKL. V trimming: 4 bases; J trimming: 2 bases; junction bases outside the gene matches: 12. The CDR3 reads CASSPSHQRGTNTGELFF. The CDR3 coding sequence is TGCGCCAGCAGCCCATCGCACCAGCGGGGGACCAACACCGGGGAGCTGTTTTTT.

This clonotype was seen a handful of times. CDR3 DNA: TGTGCCAGCACCTTTCGGGGGCCCTACGAGCAGTACTTC. This translates into CASTFRGPYEQYF. This chain connects TRBV12-3 or TRBV12-4 to TRBJ2-7, with D possibly being TRBD1 or TRBD2 (6 bases each). V was cut by 7 bases and J by 2 bases, with 12 bases left in between. This CDR3 has 13 amino acids.

DNA for the CDR3: TGTGCCAGCAGCTTGACTAGCGGGGGCCTATACGAGCAGTACGTC. Amino acid sequence: CASSLTSGGLYEQYV. The chain uses TRBV7-2 and TRBJ2-7; 12 nucleotides agree with TRBD2. Germline CDR1 and CDR2: SGHTA and FQGNSA. The CDR3 has 15 residues. V lost 3 bases to trimming and J lost 4 bases; unmatched junction nucleotides: 4.

This clonotype has a handful of counts. The chain has TRBV28 and TRBJ1-5; D is unclear. The V gene's germline CDR1 is MDHEN and CDR2 SYDVKM. The V end lost 7 bases, the J end lost 2 bases, and 12 bases lay between the germline ends. This CDR3 region has 14 residues. The CDR3 bases are TGTGCCAGCAACCTGGATGAGGGCAATCAGCCCCAGCATTTT. Residues: CASNLDEGNQPQHF.

The genes are TRBV2 and TRBJ2-7; 11 bases are shared with TRBD2. The ends lost 1 base at V and 2 bases at J; junction bases unmatched: 7. Germline V gene data show CDR1 as SNHLY and CDR2 as FYNNEI. This CDR3 contains 17 residues. CDR3: CASSEGLAGGVTYEQYF. CDR3 nucleotide sequence: TGTGCCAGCAGTGAAGGGCTAGCGGGAGGTGTGACCTACGAGCAGTACTTC.

The CDR3 DNA is TGTGCCAGCAGCCAAAACCTTGGGGGCCCCCAGCATTTT. Translating it yields CASSQNLGGPQHF. The chain joins TRBV9 to TRBJ1-5, with a possible D match to TRBD1 (6 bases). Germline V lookup: CDR1 SGDLS, CDR2 YYNGEE. The V end lost 4 bases, the J end lost 10 bases, and 15 bases lay between the germline ends. The CDR3 covers 13 residues.

The genes are TRBV11-2 and TRBJ2-5, with TRBD1 matching over 11 bases. With 1 base clipped from V and 2 bases from J, the junction kept 3 bases outside the gene matches. This CDR3 has 16 amino acids. The germline V gene has CDR1 SGHAT and CDR2 FQNNGV. The CDR3 coding sequence is TGTGCCAGCAGCTTAGGGGACAGGGGGTGGCAAGAGACCCAGTACTTC. Amino acid sequence: CASSLGDRGWQETQYF.

This clonotype occurred a few times. The CDR3 coding sequence is TGTGCCAGTAGTATAGTTTTAGCGGACCTATACGAGCAGTACTTC. Translating gives CASSIVLADLYEQYF. V gene TRBV19 combines with J gene TRBJ2-7, with a tentative D call TRBD2 (6 bases). Germline V gene sequence: CDR1 LNHDA, CDR2 SQIVND (reference sequence). V lost 1 base, J lost 4 bases, and 14 bases lay in between. This CDR3 has 15 amino acids.

The genes are TRBV12-3 or TRBV12-4 and TRBJ1-2; D is uncertain. The CDR3 sequence is 13 residues long. Trimming pared 4 bases from V and 3 bases from J, leaving 9 bases between. The CDR3 spells CASSSREDYGYTF. The CDR3, as DNA: TGTGCCAGCAGTTCCCGGGAGGACTATGGCTACACCTTC.

This clonotype was picked up many times. V is TRBV14 and J is TRBJ1-1; D unresolved. The CDR3 is 14 residues long. Germline V gene lookup returns CDR1 SGHDN and CDR2 FVKESK. The V gene lost 0 bases and the J gene lost 0 bases, with 5 bases spanning the gap. CDR3 loop: CASSQDRLNTEAFF. The CDR3 nucleotides read TGTGCCAGCAGCCAAGATCGGCTGAACACTGAAGCTTTCTTT.

The table lists this clonotype with many counts. The chain uses TRBV2 and TRBJ2-2; D is ambiguous. Trimming left V 7 bases short and J 4 bases short, with 13 bases between. The CDR3 totals 14 residues. CDR1 is SNHLY, CDR2 FYNNEI, per germline. DNA for the CDR3: TGTGCCAGCAAGACCCTAGTTACCACCGGGGAGCTGTTTTTT. This codes for CASKTLVTTGELFF.